This T cell receptor (beta chain) is drawn from a study of early T cells in non-severe SARS-CoV-2 infection. Across the study: Bulk RNA from unsorted whole blood was sequenced; chains were unpaired. Study outcomes and limitations: A preference for anti-spike CD8 responses marked VDJdb matching, which missed private and CD4 specificities.

As for this clonotype: As yet, its antigen is unknown.

Germline CDR1 SEHNR, CDR2 FQNEAQ (reference sequence). Trimming cost V 1 base and J 10 bases, with 7 bases left between them. This CDR3 is 11 amino acids long. Tagging with unique molecular identifiers was applied to individual cDNA molecules. From the 5' RACE reads, TCRdb called clonotypes with MiXCR, one entry per CDR3 protein. Among about 40,000 distinct CDR3 sequences listed, roughly 5% were seen once. The receptor comes from an adult who was a healthcare worker with PCR-confirmed SARS-CoV-2 infection or an uninfected control (not recorded which). The chain employs TRBV7-9 and TRBJ1-1, with no clear D. The sequencing sample was made of whole blood. Here the CDR3 DNA reads TGTGCCAGCAGCTTAGGCCCCGGAGCTTTCTTT. Translating gives CASSLGPGAFF.